This T cell receptor beta chain derives from a study of OX40 agonist ivuxolimab in advanced cancers. Study-level information: Intravenous ivuxolimab at 0.01 to 10 mg/kg was given to patients every 2 weeks.

General observations from the study: Among T cells, CD8+ cells averaged more expanded clones than CD4+ cells.

The CDR3 loop spans 16 amino acids. V lost 1 base, J lost 0 bases, and 13 bases lay in between. The germline V gene encodes CDR1 SGHAT and CDR2 FQNNGV. About this clone itself: Its antigen is as yet unknown.

TCRdb's copy holds only in-frame clones and misses some; the assay was immunoSEQ multiplex PCR. The profile shows tens of thousands of clones, around four fifths of them singletons. The TCR was taken from an adult with an advanced solid tumor such as melanoma, head and neck, liver or kidney cancer. The V gene is TRBV11-2, the J gene TRBJ2-7; no definite D call. The material sequenced was CD4+ or CD8+ T cells sorted from blood, taken in a trial of the OX40 agonist ivuxolimab. The chain's CDR3 is CASSLVRVGDSYEQYF. As DNA, the CDR3 is TGTGCCAGCAGCTTAGTCCGGGTCGGAGACTCCTACGAGCAGTACTTC.